The 21 T cell receptor beta chains given below trace back to one sample, sequenced in a study of blood T cells in healthy people across ages. The authors ran a second PCR of about 6 to 11 cycles using a sample-barcoded 5' primer and a J-beta primer mix. Each CDR3 protein gets one entry after TCRdb re-called the 5' RACE reads with MiXCR. The table lists 1.8 million or so distinct CDR3 sequences, about two fifths of them singletons. The sequenced sample was blood. Receptors were obtained from a human donor in good health.

The chain uses TRBV28 and TRBJ2-5; 12 bases are a match to TRBD1. The length of the CDR3 is 15 residues. J lost 4 bases, V lost 7 bases, and 7 bases had no gene match. The germline gives CDR1 MDHEN, CDR2 SYDVKM. The CDR3 protein is CASMGGQGARETQYF. CDR3 DNA: TGTGCCAGCATGGGGGGACAGGGGGCGAGAGAGACCCAGTACTTC.

This clonotype was recorded a few times. This rearrangement joins TRBV24-1 to TRBJ2-5; D possibly uses TRBD1 or TRBD2 (5 bases each). The CDR3 is 16 residues long. Germline loops: CDR1 KGHDR, CDR2 SFDVKD. Trimming took 5 bases from V and 5 from J, leaving 20 bases between them. CDR3 loop: CATSGGEPALRETQYF. The CDR3 nucleotides read TGTGCCACCAGTGGAGGGGAGCCAGCACTTCGGGAGACCCAGTACTTC.

The gene calls are TRBV6-1 and TRBJ2-3; 7 nucleotides line up with TRBD2. The CDR3 spans 14 residues. The germline CDR1 and CDR2 sequences are MNHNS and SASEGT. With 7 bases clipped from V and 8 bases from J, the junction kept 12 bases outside the gene matches. CDR3 residues: CASMTGGGGATQYF. For the CDR3, the DNA is TGTGCCAGCATGACTGGCGGGGGTGGAGCTACGCAGTATTTT.

This clonotype showed up just a few times. This chain links TRBV9 with TRBJ2-1; D is possibly TRBD2 (5 bases). The germline CDR1 and CDR2 sequences are SGDLS and YYNGEE. CDR3 length: 13 residues. With 3 bases removed from V and 4 bases from J, the gap between germline ends came to 8 bases. This CDR3 is CASSADFYNEQFF. The DNA of the CDR3 is TGTGCCAGCAGCGCGGACTTTTACAATGAGCAGTTCTTC. The whole variable domain, filled in from reference TRBV9 and TRBJ2-1, reads DSGVTQTPKHLITATGQRVTLRCSPRSGDLSVYWYQQSLDQGLQFLIQYYNGEERAKGNILERFSAQQFPDLHSELNLSSLELGDSALYFCASSADFYNEQFFGPGTRLTVL.

This clonotype was counted only a few times. J is TRBJ1-1 and V is TRBV5-1; D is undetermined. Per the germline V gene, CDR1 is SGHRS and CDR2 is YFSETQ. V was cut by 5 bases and J by 4 bases, with 15 bases left in between. This CDR3 comprises 14 residues. CDR3 region: CASSLGGFSTEAFF. As DNA, the CDR3 is TGCGCCAGCAGTCTCGGCGGGTTTTCCACTGAAGCTTTCTTT.

This rearrangement joins TRBV7-8 to TRBJ2-1; TRBD2 aligns across 13 bases. From germline, CDR1 is SGHVS and CDR2 FQNEAQ. V lost 6 bases to trimming and J lost 3 bases; unmatched junction nucleotides: 5. CDR3 length: 16 amino acids. The CDR3 reads CASRTGLAGNYNEQFF. For the CDR3, the DNA is TGTGCCAGCAGAACGGGACTAGCGGGGAACTACAATGAGCAGTTCTTC. Full variable domain (outside the CDR3, taken from reference TRBV7-8 and TRBJ2-1): GAGVSQSPRYKVAKRGQDVALRCDPISGHVSLFWYQQALGQGPEFLTYFQNEAQLDKSGLPSDRFFAERPEGSVSTLKIQRTQQEDSAVYLCASRTGLAGNYNEQFFGPGTRLTVL.

The chain couples TRBV6-7 to TRBJ1-2; unclear D gene. TRBV6-7 is an ORF for which the function is uncertain. The CDR3 length is 12 residues. V was shortened by 2 bases and J by 8 bases, with 9 bases between the two germline ends. The CDR3 DNA reads as TGTGCCAGCAGTTACGAAATTCTCGGCTACACCTTC. It encodes CASSYEILGYTF.

The chain is built from TRBV5-1 and TRBJ2-7; 10 bases are shared with TRBD1. V gave up 4 bases and J gave up 5 bases; unmatched junction bases: 18. This CDR3 has 18 amino acids. CDR1 SGHRS and CDR2 YFSETQ come from the germline V gene. The CDR3 here is CASSDHRSSLGTGDEQYF. The CDR3 DNA reads as TGCGCCAGCAGCGATCACCGATCTAGCTTGGGGACAGGGGACGAGCAGTACTTC. Variable domain in full (rest from reference TRBV5-1 and TRBJ2-7): KAGVTQTPRYLIKTRGQQVTLSCSPISGHRSVSWYQQTPGQGLQFLFEYFSETQRNKGNFPGRFSGRQFSNSRSEMNVSTLELGDSALYLCASSDHRSSLGTGDEQYFGPGTRLTVT.

This clonotype occurred a few times. The CDR3 nucleotides read TGTGCCAGCAGCTTAGTAGATCCAGCCAACAATGAGCAGTTCTTC. Protein product: CASSLVDPANNEQFF. The V gene is TRBV7-6, the J gene TRBJ2-1; D ambiguous. The length of the CDR3 is 15 residues. Germline V gene sequence: CDR1 SGHVS, CDR2 FNYEAQ. With 1 base removed from V and 5 bases from J, the gap between germline ends came to 12 bases.

About this clonotype: This sequence may be a read error, since a much larger clone differs from it by one base. This chain uses TRBV6-5 with TRBJ2-1; D possibly matches TRBD1 or TRBD2 (6 bases each). From germline, CDR1 is MNHEY and CDR2 SVGAGI. V lost 6 bases to trimming and J lost 10 bases, with 22 bases between them. The CDR3 consists of 15 residues. CDR3 sequence (DNA): TGTGCCAGCAGCCGTTACTCACAGGGCGGGGTCGAGCAGTTCTTC. Amino acids: CASSRYSQGGVEQFF.

On this clonotype: A read error may explain this, as a much larger clone is one base away. V is TRBV11-2 and J is TRBJ2-1; 11 nucleotides agree with TRBD2. CDR1 is SGHAT, CDR2 FQNNGV, per germline. The CDR3 contains 15 residues. In nucleotides, the CDR3 is TGTGCCAGCAACTTAGCTAGCGGGGGGTTCGATGAGCAGTTCTTC. Residues: CASNLASGGFDEQFF.

In its sample, this clonotype was seen once. V and J are TRBV12-3 or TRBV12-4 and TRBJ1-2; D possibly corresponds to TRBD1 (6 bases). The length of the CDR3 is 15 residues. Trimming removed 2 bases from V and 4 bases from J, with 14 bases in between. The CDR3 coding sequence is TGTGCCAGCAGTTTATCTCGACAGGTCACCTATGGCTACACCTTC. This gives the protein CASSLSRQVTYGYTF.

This rearrangement joins TRBV7-9 to TRBJ2-3; 8 bases align to TRBD2. The junction had 7 bases not matched to a gene; V was cut back by 5 bases and J by 0 bases. This CDR3 has 16 residues. Per germline, CDR1 SEHNR and CDR2 FQNEAQ (reference sequence). The CDR3 loop reads CASSPKAGASTDTQYF. In nucleotides, the CDR3 is TGTGCCAGCAGCCCGAAAGCGGGGGCTAGCACAGATACGCAGTATTTT.

This clonotype was seen a few times. V and J are TRBV3-1 and TRBJ1-1; 11 bases map to TRBD1. Per germline, CDR1 LGHDT and CDR2 YNNKEL (reference sequence). The J segment lost 4 bases and the V segment lost 4 bases, leaving 2 bases of the junction unmatched. This CDR3 has 14 residues. CDR3 coding DNA: TGTGCCAGCAGCCGCGGGACAGGGGGCACTGAAGCTTTCTTT. Encoded protein: CASSRGTGGTEAFF. The variable domain in full, completed from reference TRBV3-1 and TRBJ1-1, reads DTAVSQTPKYLVTQMGNDKSIKCEQNLGHDTMYWYKQDSKKFLKIMFSYNNKELIINETVPNRFSPKSPDKAHLNLHINSLELGDSAVYFCASSRGTGGTEAFFGQGTRLTVV.

This clonotype has just a few counts. The V and J genes are TRBV20-1 and TRBJ2-5, with 12 bases that match TRBD2. The CDR3 covers 15 residues. Germline-derived CDR1 and CDR2 are DFQATT and SNEGSKA (reference sequence). V shed 4 bases, J shed 1 base, and the junction held 4 bases outside the gene matches. The chain's CDR3 is CSATGLAGIQETQYF. Here the CDR3 DNA reads TGCAGTGCTACCGGACTAGCGGGGATCCAAGAGACCCAGTACTTC.

The genes are TRBV12-3 or TRBV12-4 and TRBJ1-2; the D is unclear. The germline V and J ends were trimmed by 2 bases and 4 bases, with 8 bases remaining between them. There are 13 residues in the CDR3. CDR3 in amino acids: CASSLFSSYGYTF. In nucleotides, the CDR3 is TGTGCCAGCAGTTTATTCTCGTCCTATGGCTACACCTTC.

The rearrangement links TRBV7-2 to TRBJ2-2, with TRBD1 matching over 7 bases. After removal of 2 bases from V and 6 bases from J, the junction contained 6 bases not matched to a gene. Per germline, CDR1 SGHTA and CDR2 FQGNSA. This CDR3 contains 15 residues. Written as DNA, the CDR3 is TGTGCCAGCAGCTTACAGACAGGGATCGCCGGGGAGCTGTTTTTT. It codes for CASSLQTGIAGELFF.

This clonotype was detected ten times or more. This chain connects TRBV28 to TRBJ1-5; 10 bases line up with TRBD1. The ends lost 6 bases at V and 5 bases at J; junction bases unmatched: 7. CDR3 length: 15 amino acids. Germline V gene sequence: CDR1 MDHEN, CDR2 SYDVKM. Here the CDR3 reads CASRVTGGDHQPQHF. The CDR3, as DNA: TGTGCCAGCAGAGTGACAGGGGGCGATCATCAGCCCCAGCATTTT.

CDR3 DNA sequence: TGTGCCAGCGGACAAATTCAGGGGGTGAACACTGAAGCTTTCTTT. It translates to CASGQIQGVNTEAFF. This rearrangement joins TRBV12-3 or TRBV12-4 to TRBJ1-1, with 7 bases identical to TRBD1. This CDR3 is 15 amino acids long. Germline trimming cut 8 bases from V and 0 bases from J; bases unmatched to any gene: 9.

This clonotype was observed a handful of times. V and J are TRBV11-2 and TRBJ2-1; D remains unclear. Germline V gives CDR1 SGHAT, CDR2 FQNNGV. The V and J ends lost 6 bases and 0 bases respectively, with 6 bases between them. The length of the CDR3 is 13 residues. This CDR3 reads CASRLPSYNEQFF. The CDR3 DNA follows: TGTGCCAGCAGGCTTCCCTCCTACAATGAGCAGTTCTTC.

This clonotype was seen ten or more times. CDR3 protein: CATRNTGGDEQFF. CDR3 DNA: TGTGCCACCAGAAATACAGGGGGCGATGAGCAGTTCTTC. The chain has TRBV24-1 and TRBJ2-1, with TRBD1 matching 9 bases. The CDR3 runs to 13 residues. V shed 7 bases, J shed 8 bases, and the junction held 5 bases outside the gene matches. Germline CDR1 is KGHDR and CDR2 is SFDVKD.